This T cell receptor (beta chain) was identified in a study of blood T cell repertoires in COVID-19. Across the whole study: Acute-phase and convalescent COVID-19 samples originated in the United States, Italy and Spain. In each case, the material was cDNA or gDNA derived from T cells, B-cell-depleted T cells, or PBMCs.

Original handling: Nucleated cell counts were estimated from reference gene primer amplification. Data came from immunoSEQ multiplex PCR; TCRdb stores just in-frame clones and leaves some out. The D gene and trimming were derived from the DNA, and the V and J assignments and clone size from that table. The data show approximately 170,000 clones, 70% to 90% seen once. The junction had 6 bases not matched to a gene; V was cut back by 1 base and J by 1 base. Looked up from germline, CDR1 is SGHTS and CDR2 is YDEGEE. The CDR3 is 16 amino acids. A single count supports this clone. Sequencing input: peripheral blood. The J gene is TRBJ2-7, the V gene TRBV5-8, with 9 bases matching TRBD1. The TCR sequence derives from a man in his forties or fifties who had recovered from COVID-19. The chain's CDR3 is CASSLLSGTGSYEQYF. CDR3 nucleotide sequence: TGTGCCAGCAGCTTGCTATCCGGGACAGGGTCCTACGAGCAGTACTTC.